A single sample is the source of the 16 T cell receptor beta chains below, sequenced in a study of blood T cell repertoires in COVID-19. Data came from immunoSEQ multiplex PCR; TCRdb stores just in-frame clones and leaves some out. In the table there are under 300,000 clones, approximately 89% of which are singletons. Source material: peripheral blood. All receptors derive from a woman aged 40 to 50 who had recovered from COVID-19.

The chain joins TRBV2 to TRBJ2-5, with D possibly matching TRBD1 (5 bases). Trimming stripped 4 bases from V and 1 base from J, with 7 bases between. The CDR3 has 13 residues. CDR1 SNHLY and CDR2 FYNNEI come from the germline V gene. The CDR3 reads CASSGQGQETQYF. In DNA form, the CDR3 reads TGTGCCAGCAGTGGGCAGGGCCAAGAGACCCAGTACTTC.

The chain couples TRBV9 to TRBJ1-1; D unresolved. The germline V gene encodes CDR1 SGDLS and CDR2 YYNGEE. V was pared by 3 bases and J by 1 base, with 10 bases between. There are 14 residues in the CDR3. The CDR3 DNA is TGTGCCAGCAGCGCCCCCTACGGGAACACTGAAGCTTTCTTT. Protein product: CASSAPYGNTEAFF.

The CDR3 loop reads CSARERYGYTF. In nucleotides, the CDR3 is TGCAGTGCTAGAGAGAGGTATGGCTACACCTTC. The chain combines TRBV20-1 with TRBJ1-2, with D uncertain. The CDR3 consists of 11 residues. Trimming shortened V by 0 bases and J by 5 bases, and 4 bases separated the two germline ends. Germline-derived CDR1 and CDR2 are DFQATT and SNEGSKA (reference sequence).

The rearrangement uses TRBV12-5 and TRBJ2-3, with a tentative D call TRBD2 (5 bases). V was shortened by 0 bases and J by 2 bases, with 15 bases between the two germline ends. Germline V gives CDR1 LGHNT, CDR2 FRNRAP. The CDR3 loop spans 17 amino acids. The CDR3, as DNA: TGTGCTAGTGGTTTGGTACCGGGCGGGTGGTCCACAGATACGCAGTATTTT. Amino acid sequence: CASGLVPGGWSTDTQYF.

The chain links TRBV7-2 to TRBJ2-1; 14 nucleotides align to TRBD2. The germline gives CDR1 SGHTA, CDR2 FQGNSA. With 5 bases clipped from V and 8 bases from J, the junction kept 8 bases outside the gene matches. The length of the CDR3 is 16 residues. The CDR3 DNA follows: TGTGCCAGCAGCAAGGGACTAGCGGGAGCTCGCGATGAGCAGTTCTTC. This codes for CASSKGLAGARDEQFF.

The V call is TRBV24-1, the J call TRBJ2-1, with 14 positions matching TRBD2. Per germline, CDR1 KGHDR and CDR2 SFDVKD. This CDR3 has 16 amino acids. V shed 2 bases, J shed 7 bases, and the junction held 3 bases outside the gene matches. CDR3 bases: TGTGCCACCAGTGATTCCAGGACTAGCGGGAGGAATGAGCAGTTCTTC. Protein: CATSDSRTSGRNEQFF.

The gene calls are TRBV11-2 and TRBJ2-5; 12 bases match TRBD2. CDR1 is SGHAT, CDR2 FQNNGV, per germline. V trimming: 2 bases; J trimming: 4 bases; junction bases outside the gene matches: 8. This CDR3 is 17 amino acids long. The chain's CDR3 is CASSLSPSGRATETQYF. CDR3 coding DNA: TGTGCCAGCAGCTTATCCCCTAGCGGGAGGGCCACAGAGACCCAGTACTTC.

The rearrangement links TRBV5-1 to TRBJ2-2; 9 bases fit TRBD1. Germline V gene sequence: CDR1 SGHRS, CDR2 YFSETQ. The ends lost 4 bases at V and 5 bases at J; junction bases unmatched: 6. The CDR3 loop spans 15 amino acids. The CDR3 DNA reads as TGCGCCAGCAGCGACGGGACAGGGCATACCGGGGAGCTGTTTTTT. It translates to CASSDGTGHTGELFF.

V and J are TRBV15 and TRBJ1-6; 9 nucleotides line up with TRBD1. The length of the CDR3 is 19 residues. Germline trimming cut 0 bases from V and 10 bases from J; bases unmatched to any gene: 16. The germline V gene encodes CDR1 LNHNV and CDR2 YYDKDF (reference sequence). This CDR3 is CATSREGGFTDRGQSPLHF. CDR3 DNA: TGTGCCACCAGCAGAGAAGGGGGGTTTACGGACAGGGGTCAATCACCCCTCCACTTT. The whole variable domain, filled in from reference TRBV15 and TRBJ1-6, reads DAMVIQNPRYQVTQFGKPVTLSCSQTLNHNVMYWYQQKSSQAPKLLFHYYDKDFNNEADTPDNFQSRRPNTSFCFLDIRSPGLGDTAMYLCATSREGGFTDRGQSPLHFGNGTRLTVT.

The chain is built from TRBV30 and TRBJ2-1; 7 nucleotides line up with TRBD2. V shed 3 bases and J 6 bases; nucleotides not matched to a gene: 11. Germline CDR1 reads GTSNPN; CDR2 reads SVGIG (reference sequence). The CDR3 covers 15 residues. The CDR3 reads CAWRGGSLSANEQFF. CDR3 DNA sequence: TGTGCCTGGAGGGGGGGGAGCCTAAGCGCCAATGAGCAGTTCTTC.

This chain links TRBV3-1 (or the pseudogene TRBV3-2) with TRBJ1-2; 8 bases are a match to TRBD1. CDR1 and CDR2 from the germline V gene are LGHDT and YNNKEL (reference sequence). V lost 4 bases, J lost 8 bases, and 6 bases stayed unmatched. This CDR3 has 13 residues. CDR3 nucleotides: TGTGCCAGCAGCCGCGGACAGGGTAGGGGCTACACCTTC. Translating it yields CASSRGQGRGYTF.

The chain joins TRBV5-1 to TRBJ2-7; 12 bases align to TRBD2. Germline-derived CDR1 and CDR2 are SGHRS and YFSETQ. V dropped 4 bases and J dropped 4; count of bases not matched to a gene: 3. The CDR3 is made up of 14 amino acids. CDR3 DNA sequence: TGCGCCAGCAGCCGGACTAGCGGGACTTACGAGCAGTACTTC. Its translation: CASSRTSGTYEQYF.

The chain is built from TRBV3-1 (or the pseudogene TRBV3-2) and TRBJ1-3; unclear D gene. The CDR3 is 15 residues long. Trimming took 3 bases from V and 0 from J, leaving 9 bases between them. Germline V lookup: CDR1 LGHDT, CDR2 YNNKEL (reference sequence). The CDR3, as DNA: TGTGCCAGCAGCCACGGAGCCTCCTCTGGAAACACCATATATTTT. This gives the protein CASSHGASSGNTIYF.

This chain connects TRBV24-1 to TRBJ2-3; 12 bases align to TRBD1. V gave up 3 bases and J gave up 5 bases; unmatched junction bases: 5. The CDR3 loop spans 16 amino acids. Germline CDR1 reads KGHDR; CDR2 reads SFDVKD. The DNA for the CDR3 is TGTGCCACCAGTGATACGGGACAGGGGGCGGGAGATACGCAGTATTTT. Amino acids: CATSDTGQGAGDTQYF.

The CDR3 sequence is CASTISPTEQYF. The CDR3 region has the DNA TGTGCCAGCACTATAAGCCCCACCGAGCAGTACTTC. The chain links TRBV2 to TRBJ2-7; D is unresolved. Germline-derived CDR1 and CDR2 are SNHLY and FYNNEI. This CDR3 comprises 12 residues. V lost 7 bases, J lost 6 bases, and 13 bases lay in between.

This chain links TRBV2 with TRBJ1-3; 7 nucleotides align to TRBD1. Germline-derived CDR1 and CDR2 are SNHLY and FYNNEI. With V trimmed by 5 bases and J by 4 bases, 11 bases remained unmatched. The CDR3 is 16 residues long. The CDR3 nucleotides are TGTGCCAGCAGTCTACAGGGGAGTAGGTACGGAAACACCATATATTTT. Protein sequence: CASSLQGSRYGNTIYF.